This T cell receptor (beta chain) was documented in a study of blood T cell repertoires in COVID-19. Across the whole study: The cDNA or gDNA used as material had been derived from T cells, B-cell-depleted T cells, or PBMCs.

Using immunoSEQ multiplex PCR, the repertoire was profiled, and TCRdb retains in-frame clones only, with some absent. The data show 250,000 to 300,000 clones, almost 90% seen once. The CDR3 totals 16 residues. V shed 5 bases, J shed 0 bases, and the junction held 7 bases outside the gene matches. The germline V gene encodes CDR1 LNHDA and CDR2 SQIVND (reference sequence). In Seattle, patients joined the study during active infection and were tracked longitudinally. The source is a woman in her sixties or seventies with COVID-19, enrolled during active disease. Sequenced sample: peripheral blood. The V gene is TRBV19, the J gene TRBJ2-3, with 8 nucleotides matching TRBD2. The CDR3 here is CASSETSDLSTDTQYF. Here the CDR3 DNA reads TGTGCCAGTAGTGAGACTAGCGATCTTAGCACAGATACGCAGTATTTT.